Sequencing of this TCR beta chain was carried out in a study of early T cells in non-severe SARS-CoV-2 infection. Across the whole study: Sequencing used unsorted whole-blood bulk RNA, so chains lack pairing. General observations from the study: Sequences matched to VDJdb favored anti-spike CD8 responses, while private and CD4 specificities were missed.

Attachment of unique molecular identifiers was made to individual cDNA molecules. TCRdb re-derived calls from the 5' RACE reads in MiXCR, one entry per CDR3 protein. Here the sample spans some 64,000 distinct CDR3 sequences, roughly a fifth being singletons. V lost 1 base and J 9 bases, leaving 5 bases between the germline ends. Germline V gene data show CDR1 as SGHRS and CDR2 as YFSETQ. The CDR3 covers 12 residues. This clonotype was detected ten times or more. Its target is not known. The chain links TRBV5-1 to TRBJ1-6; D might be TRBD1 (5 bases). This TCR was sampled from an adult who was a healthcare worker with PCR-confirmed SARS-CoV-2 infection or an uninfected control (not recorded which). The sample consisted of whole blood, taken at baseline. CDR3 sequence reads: CASSLRGSPLHF. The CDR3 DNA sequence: TGCGCCAGCAGCTTGAGGGGTTCACCCCTCCACTTT.